Listed below are T cell receptor beta chains from one sample, sequenced in a study of cytomegalovirus exposure and HLA in healthy donors. The method was immunoSEQ multiplex PCR; TCRdb's version includes in-frame clones alone and lacks a portion of them. Of about 220,000 clones listed, over 80% are singletons. Source material: PBMCs. These receptors were obtained from a woman between 18 and 29 years old in good health and CMV-seronegative. Each CDR3 is given with its conserved first and last residue. Fields, in order: D gene, V gene, J gene, clone size, CDR3 protein, CDR3 DNA. The D gene is left open where the match is weak. A row's size may be missing; if present it is once, few, many or a size class.

D: NA
V: TRBV5-4
J: TRBJ2-7
size: NA
CDR3: CASSAPRDEQYF
DNA: TGTGCCAGCAGCGCCCCCAGGGACGAGCAGTACTTC

D: TRBD1
V: TRBV29-1
J: TRBJ1-4
size: NA
CDR3: CSVEEGTGQGYEKLFF
DNA: TGCAGCGTTGAAGAAGGAACGGGACAGGGGTATGAAAAACTGTTTTTT

D: NA
V: TRBV30
J: TRBJ1-2
size: NA
CDR3: CAWSGVLGYGYTF
DNA: TGTGCCTGGAGTGGAGTTCTAGGCTATGGCTACACCTTC

D: NA
V: TRBV7-8
J: TRBJ1-1
size: once
CDR3: CASSPLQGSLEAFF
DNA: TGTGCCAGCAGCCCCCTACAGGGATCGCTGGAAGCTTTCTTT

D: TRBD2
V: TRBV5-5
J: TRBJ2-7
size: NA
CDR3: CASSWTSGTLPYEQYF
DNA: TGTGCCAGCAGCTGGACTAGCGGAACCTTACCCTACGAGCAGTACTTC

D: TRBD2
V: TRBV11-2
J: TRBJ2-1
size: NA
CDR3: CASSSLAGARREQFF
DNA: TGTGCCAGCAGCTCCTTAGCGGGAGCTAGGCGTGAGCAGTTCTTC

D: TRBD2
V: TRBV7-9
J: TRBJ2-7
size: NA
CDR3: CASSLGTSGSYEQYF
DNA: TGTGCCAGCAGCCTAGGGACTAGCGGGAGCTACGAGCAGTACTTC

D: NA
V: TRBV7-9
J: TRBJ2-1
size: NA
CDR3: CASSLEARTGEQFF
DNA: TGTGCCAGCAGCTTAGAGGCTAGAACCGGTGAGCAGTTCTTC

D: TRBD1
V: TRBV19
J: TRBJ1-2
size: NA
CDR3: CASRMIQGGYGYTF
DNA: TGTGCCAGTAGGATGATTCAGGGGGGCTATGGCTACACCTTC

D: TRBD1
V: TRBV5-1
J: TRBJ1-4
size: NA
CDR3: CASSLDRGTNEKLFF
DNA: TGCGCCAGCAGCTTAGACAGGGGAACTAATGAAAAACTGTTTTTT

D: NA
V: TRBV30
J: TRBJ1-2
size: NA
CDR3: CAAVGYTF
DNA: TGTGCCGCAGTCGGCTACACCTTC

D: TRBD1
V: TRBV27
J: TRBJ1-5
size: NA
CDR3: CASSPNRGDQPQHF
DNA: TGTGCCAGCAGTCCAAACAGGGGCGATCAGCCCCAGCATTTT

D: NA
V: TRBV29-1
J: TRBJ1-5
size: NA
CDR3: CSVGGDYSNQPQHF
DNA: TGCAGCGTGGGGGGGGATTATAGCAATCAGCCCCAGCATTTT

D: NA
V: TRBV19
J: TRBJ1-2
size: once
CDR3: CASSLPPTGFDYGYTF
DNA: TGTGCCAGTAGTCTACCCCCAACAGGGTTTGACTATGGCTACACCTTC

D: NA
V: TRBV5-1
J: TRBJ1-1
size: NA
CDR3: CASSLVQGLEAFF
DNA: TGCGCCAGCAGCTTGGTACAGGGTCTTGAAGCTTTCTTT

D: NA
V: TRBV6-1
J: TRBJ2-7
size: NA
CDR3: CASSKTHRGYEQYF
DNA: TGTGCCAGCAGCAAGACTCATAGGGGCTACGAGCAGTACTTC

D: TRBD2
V: TRBV7-2
J: TRBJ2-1
size: NA
CDR3: CASSLGVWTSVRVGSWFF
DNA: TGTGCCAGCAGCTTGGGGGTTTGGACTAGCGTTCGAGTAGGTTCTTGGTTCTTC

D: NA
V: TRBV2
J: TRBJ2-3
size: NA
CDR3: CASLGTRTDTQYF
DNA: TGTGCCAGCCTCGGTACTCGCACAGATACGCAGTATTTT

D: NA
V: TRBV18
J: TRBJ2-5
size: few
CDR3: CASSRGRSYETQYF
DNA: TGTGCCAGCTCACGAGGGAGGAGTTATGAGACCCAGTACTTC

D: TRBD1
V: TRBV19
J: TRBJ1-2
size: NA
CDR3: CASSPTGSFGYGYTF
DNA: TGTGCCAGTAGTCCGACAGGGAGTTTCGGCTATGGCTACACCTTC

D: TRBD2
V: TRBV9
J: TRBJ2-1
size: NA
CDR3: CASSVHPSGNSYNEQFF
DNA: TGTGCCAGCAGCGTTCACCCTAGCGGGAACTCCTACAATGAGCAGTTCTTC

D: NA
V: TRBV25-1
J: TRBJ1-6
size: NA
CDR3: CASSAEGLLALHF
DNA: TGTGCCAGCAGTGCGGAGGGCCTTTTAGCCCTCCACTTT

D: TRBD1
V: TRBV6-5
J: TRBJ2-7
size: NA
CDR3: CASSYPLGTANYEQYF
DNA: TGTGCCAGCAGTTACCCCCTGGGGACAGCGAACTACGAGCAGTACTTC